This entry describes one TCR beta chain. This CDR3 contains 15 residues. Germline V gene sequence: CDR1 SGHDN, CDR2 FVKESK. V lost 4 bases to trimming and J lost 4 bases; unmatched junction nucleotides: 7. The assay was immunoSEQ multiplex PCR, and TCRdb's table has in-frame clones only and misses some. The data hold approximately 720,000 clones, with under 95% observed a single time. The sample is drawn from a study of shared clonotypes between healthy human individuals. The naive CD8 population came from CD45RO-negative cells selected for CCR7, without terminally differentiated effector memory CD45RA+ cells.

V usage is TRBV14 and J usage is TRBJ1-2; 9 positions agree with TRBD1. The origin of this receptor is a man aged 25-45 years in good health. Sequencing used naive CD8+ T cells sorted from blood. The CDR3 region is CASSPPQGAGYGYTF. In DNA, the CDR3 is TGTGCCAGCAGCCCCCCACAGGGGGCGGGCTATGGCTACACCTTC. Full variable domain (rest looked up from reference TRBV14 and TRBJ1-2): EAGVTQFPSHSVIEKGQTVTLRCDPISGHDNLYWYRRVMGKEIKFLLHFVKESKQDESGMPNNRFLAERTGGTYSTLKVQPAELEDSGVYFCASSPPQGAGYGYTFGSGTRLTVV.